The 26 T cell receptor beta chains listed next were all sequenced from one sample in a study of post-analysis software for immune sequencing data. General study findings and limits: The study found TRBV5-6, TRBV5-1 and TRBV20-1 among four to six TRBV segments more frequent in patients than controls.

The antigens for these receptors are not known. Every TCR beta cDNA library bore unique molecular identifiers. Via MiXCR, TCRdb re-called the PCR reads, giving one row per CDR3 protein. Seen here are hundreds of thousands of distinct CDR3 sequences, 55% to 60% observed once, and the top ten hold 10% to 12%. What was sequenced was blood. These receptors came from a girl aged 2-9 years with multiple sclerosis.

The chain recombines TRBV7-2 with TRBJ2-5; D is ambiguous. This CDR3 is 12 amino acids long. The germline gives CDR1 SGHTA, CDR2 FQGNSA. V was clipped by 2 bases and J by 5 bases, with 6 bases between them. CDR3 coding DNA: TGTGCCAGCAGCTTACCGTGGGAGACCCAGTACTTC. It encodes CASSLPWETQYF.

This chain joins TRBV12-3 or TRBV12-4 and TRBJ2-1, with D unclear. The CDR3 length is 14 residues. The V end was cut by 5 bases, the J end by 3 bases, with 11 bases between. The CDR3 sequence: CASSESLGYNEQFF. The CDR3 nucleotides read TGTGCCAGCAGTGAGTCCCTGGGCTACAATGAGCAGTTCTTC.

The genes are TRBV6-5 and TRBJ1-1, with TRBD1 matching 7 bases. Per germline, CDR1 MNHEY and CDR2 SVGAGI. V lost 7 bases and J lost 0; bases outside the gene matches: 5. CDR3 length: 14 amino acids. CDR3 in amino acids: CASTQGEMNTEAFF. CDR3 DNA: TGTGCCAGCACCCAGGGGGAGATGAACACTGAAGCTTTCTTT.

The gene calls are TRBV20-1 and TRBJ1-3; 10 bases are shared with TRBD1. The CDR3 covers 13 residues. Trimming removed 7 bases from V and 8 bases from J; junction bases left unmatched: 8. CDR1 and CDR2 from the germline V gene are DFQATT and SNEGSKA (reference sequence). The CDR3 here is CSGGTGAADTIYF. Here the CDR3 DNA reads TGCAGTGGAGGGACAGGGGCGGCGGACACCATATATTTT.

The chain carries TRBV12-5 and TRBJ2-1, with TRBD2 identical over 10 bases. CDR3 size: 14 residues. Trimming removed 8 bases from V and 7 bases from J; junction bases left unmatched: 8. Germline lookup yields CDR1 LGHNT and CDR2 FRNRAP. As DNA, the CDR3 is TGTGCTAGTTATCTAGCGGGAGAGGGTAATGAGCAGTTCTTC. Amino acid sequence: CASYLAGEGNEQFF.

The V and J genes are TRBV29-1 and TRBJ2-1; D may correspond to TRBD1 or TRBD2 (5 bases each). Trimming left V 1 base short and J 0 bases short, with 16 bases between. Germline V gives CDR1 SQVTM, CDR2 ANQGSEA. CDR3 size: 17 residues. CDR3 loop: CSVEGPRGSSSYNEQFF. Here the CDR3 DNA reads TGCAGCGTTGAAGGACCCCGGGGCAGCAGCTCCTACAATGAGCAGTTCTTC.

This chain uses TRBV10-3 with TRBJ1-2, with unresolved D. V lost 2 bases to trimming and J lost 2 bases, with 6 bases between them. Germline-derived CDR1 and CDR2 are ENHRY and SYGVKD. The CDR3 length is 13 residues. The CDR3 loop is CAISEGVNYGYTF. The CDR3, as DNA: TGTGCCATCAGTGAGGGGGTGAACTATGGCTACACCTTC.

V usage is TRBV7-3 and J usage is TRBJ2-1, with 8 bases matching TRBD2. The CDR3 covers 14 residues. CDR1 is SGHTA, CDR2 FQGTGA, per germline. After removal of 10 bases from V and 7 bases from J, the junction contained 12 bases not matched to a gene. This CDR3 is CATGAGVLRNEQFF. In DNA, the CDR3 is TGTGCCACCGGAGCGGGAGTCCTCAGGAATGAGCAGTTCTTC.

A few counts support this clonotype. The V call is TRBV27, the J call TRBJ1-1; D is unresolved. The germline V and J ends were trimmed by 3 bases and 1 base, with 6 bases remaining between them. In germline, CDR1 is MNHEY, CDR2 SMNVEV (reference sequence). The CDR3 loop spans 13 amino acids. CDR3 residues: CASSFRENTEAFF. For the CDR3, the DNA is TGTGCCAGCAGTTTCAGAGAGAACACTGAAGCTTTCTTT.

The rearrangement links TRBV25-1 to TRBJ2-1; TRBD1 or TRBD2 may be the D gene (6 bases each). The CDR3 has 15 residues. Germline V gene data show CDR1 as MGHDK and CDR2 as SYGVNS. V lost 4 bases, J lost 9 bases, and 19 bases lay in between. This CDR3 is CASSARDKEWGEQFF. CDR3 bases: TGTGCCAGCAGTGCGCGGGACAAGGAATGGGGTGAGCAGTTCTTC.

The chain recombines TRBV12-3 or TRBV12-4 with TRBJ2-1, with 8 positions matching TRBD2. This CDR3 comprises 14 residues. Trimming cost V 7 bases and J 9 bases; bases outside gene matches: 11. CDR3: CASMVNGGAGEQFF. The CDR3 nucleotides are TGTGCCAGCATGGTGAACGGGGGGGCCGGTGAGCAGTTCTTC.

V and J are TRBV5-1 and TRBJ1-2, with a possible D match to TRBD1 (5 bases). Germline assignment: CDR1 SGHRS and CDR2 YFSETQ. CDR3 length: 15 residues. V lost 4 bases to trimming and J lost 4 bases, with 17 bases between them. The CDR3: CASSPGWDSIYGYTF. In nucleotides, the CDR3 is TGCGCCAGCAGCCCGGGGTGGGACTCCATCTATGGCTACACCTTC.

The chain uses TRBV4-1 and TRBJ2-1; no reliable D call. CDR1 and CDR2 from the germline V gene are MGHRA and YSYEKL. V lost 1 base and J 0 bases, leaving 7 bases between the germline ends. The length of the CDR3 is 15 residues. CDR3 sequence reads: CASSQVGLSYNEQFF. As DNA, the CDR3 is TGCGCCAGCAGCCAAGTAGGGCTCTCCTACAATGAGCAGTTCTTC.

Remarks on this clonotype: The junction shows a germline mismatch at one end, possibly a read error. V usage is TRBV7-3 and J usage is TRBJ1-1; D call uncertain. The CDR3 consists of 13 residues. CDR1 is SGHTA, CDR2 FQGTGA, per germline. CDR3 residues: CASSASGNAEAFF. The DNA for the CDR3 is TGTGCCAGCAGCGCCTCCGGGAACGCTGAAGCTTTCTTT.

The rearrangement joins TRBV6-5 to TRBJ2-1; D remains unclear. V shed 3 bases and J shed 2 bases, with 14 bases lying between them. CDR1 is MNHEY, CDR2 SVGAGI, per germline. The CDR3 has 16 amino acids. CDR3 amino acids: CASSYNRRAAYNEQFF. The CDR3 region has the DNA TGTGCCAGCAGTTATAACCGAAGAGCCGCCTACAATGAGCAGTTCTTC.

A note on this clonotype: One end of the junction is discordant with germline, which a read error may explain. CDR3 sequence (DNA): TGTGCCGGCAGGAACAGGGGGCCCGGGGAGCTGTTTTTT. It codes for CAGRNRGPGELFF. The chain is built from TRBV6-5 and TRBJ2-2; 9 bases fit TRBD1. Germline CDR1 is MNHEY and CDR2 is SVGAGI. This CDR3 spans 13 amino acids.

The chain combines TRBV4-3 with TRBJ1-2; D is undetermined. CDR3 length: 15 residues. Per germline, CDR1 LGHNA and CDR2 YSLEER. The V end lost 0 bases, the J end lost 8 bases, and 16 bases lay between the germline ends. The CDR3 DNA follows: TGCGCCAGCAGCCAAGAGACGAACAGTTTTCGCGGCTACACCTTC. This gives the protein CASSQETNSFRGYTF.

The V gene is TRBV5-5, the J gene TRBJ1-2; tentatively, D is TRBD1 (5 bases). Germline values: CDR1 SGHKS, CDR2 YYEKEE (reference sequence). V shed 4 bases and J shed 5 bases, with 12 bases lying between them. The CDR3 sequence is 13 residues long. This CDR3 is CASSPTALYGYTF. Written as DNA, the CDR3 is TGTGCCAGCAGCCCGACAGCTCTTTATGGCTACACCTTC.

This clonotype was picked up a small number of times. This chain connects TRBV20-1 to TRBJ2-7; the match to TRBD2 covers 10 bases. V was clipped by 2 bases and J by 0 bases; unmatched bases: 10. The V gene's germline CDR1 is DFQATT and CDR2 SNEGSKA (reference sequence). The CDR3 spans 17 residues. CDR3 loop: CSARSGLADFGSYEQYF. The CDR3 DNA sequence: TGCAGTGCTAGATCCGGACTAGCGGACTTCGGCTCCTACGAGCAGTACTTC.

The chain links TRBV29-1 to TRBJ2-1; weak D call: TRBD1 (6 bases). Germline CDR1 and CDR2: SQVTM and ANQGSEA. V lost 5 bases and J 2 bases, leaving 13 bases between the germline ends. This CDR3 comprises 14 residues. The CDR3 DNA follows: TGCAGCGTTATGGGGCAGGGGACCTACAATGAGCAGTTCTTC. This gives the protein CSVMGQGTYNEQFF.

This clonotype has just one count. The chain carries TRBV5-1 and TRBJ1-3; tentatively, D is TRBD1 (6 bases). V was trimmed by 4 bases and J by 0 bases, leaving 14 bases between them. There are 16 residues in the CDR3. Germline loops: CDR1 SGHRS, CDR2 YFSETQ. CDR3 residues: CASSPMEQGSGNTIYF. For the CDR3, the DNA is TGCGCCAGCAGCCCGATGGAACAGGGCTCTGGAAACACCATATATTTT. Together with reference TRBV5-1 and TRBJ1-3, the CDR3 gives the full variable domain: KAGVTQTPRYLIKTRGQQVTLSCSPISGHRSVSWYQQTPGQGLQFLFEYFSETQRNKGNFPGRFSGRQFSNSRSEMNVSTLELGDSALYLCASSPMEQGSGNTIYFGEGSWLTVV.

The V call is TRBV11-3, the J call TRBJ1-6; D is perhaps TRBD1 (6 bases). Germline lookup yields CDR1 SGHNT and CDR2 YENEEA. V was trimmed by 3 bases and J by 6 bases, leaving 9 bases between them. CDR3 length equals 14 residues. Written as DNA, the CDR3 is TGTGCCAGCAGCTTGTGGGGGGCTAATTCACCCCTCCACTTT. It encodes CASSLWGANSPLHF.

This rearrangement joins TRBV6-1 to TRBJ2-7; D is perhaps TRBD2 (5 bases). V was clipped by 2 bases and J by 1 base, with 9 bases between them. Germline V lookup: CDR1 MNHNS, CDR2 SASEGT. This CDR3 has 14 residues. The CDR3 region has the DNA TGTGCCAGCAGTGAACAGCGGAGGTCCTACGAGCAGTACTTC. This translates into CASSEQRRSYEQYF.

This chain connects TRBV6-2 or TRBV6-3 to TRBJ2-1, with 13 bases lining up with TRBD2. The CDR3 sequence is 14 residues long. J gave up 10 bases and V 6 bases, and 6 bases lay outside the gene matches. Germline assignment: CDR1 MNHEY and CDR2 SVGEGT. The CDR3 here is CASSWEGLAGEQFF. CDR3 DNA sequence: TGTGCCAGCAGCTGGGAGGGACTAGCGGGAGAGCAGTTCTTC.

This clonotype was picked up one time. The gene calls are TRBV28 and TRBJ2-7, with D possibly called TRBD1 or TRBD2 (5 bases each). The V gene lost 4 bases and the J gene lost 7 bases, with 23 bases spanning the gap. The CDR3 consists of 16 residues. CDR1 is MDHEN, CDR2 SYDVKM, per germline. CDR3 region: CASSWGPTSQRGEQYF. Written as DNA, the CDR3 is TGTGCCAGCAGTTGGGGCCCGACATCCCAGAGGGGAGAGCAGTACTTC.

This sequence joins TRBV3-1 and TRBJ1-2, with unresolved D. The CDR3 totals 13 residues. Germline assignment: CDR1 LGHDT and CDR2 YNNKEL (reference sequence). The V and J ends lost 0 bases and 8 bases respectively, with 10 bases between them. CDR3 nucleotide sequence: TGTGCCAGCAGCCAAGATTCCGGAGTGGGCTACACCTTC. Its protein is CASSQDSGVGYTF.